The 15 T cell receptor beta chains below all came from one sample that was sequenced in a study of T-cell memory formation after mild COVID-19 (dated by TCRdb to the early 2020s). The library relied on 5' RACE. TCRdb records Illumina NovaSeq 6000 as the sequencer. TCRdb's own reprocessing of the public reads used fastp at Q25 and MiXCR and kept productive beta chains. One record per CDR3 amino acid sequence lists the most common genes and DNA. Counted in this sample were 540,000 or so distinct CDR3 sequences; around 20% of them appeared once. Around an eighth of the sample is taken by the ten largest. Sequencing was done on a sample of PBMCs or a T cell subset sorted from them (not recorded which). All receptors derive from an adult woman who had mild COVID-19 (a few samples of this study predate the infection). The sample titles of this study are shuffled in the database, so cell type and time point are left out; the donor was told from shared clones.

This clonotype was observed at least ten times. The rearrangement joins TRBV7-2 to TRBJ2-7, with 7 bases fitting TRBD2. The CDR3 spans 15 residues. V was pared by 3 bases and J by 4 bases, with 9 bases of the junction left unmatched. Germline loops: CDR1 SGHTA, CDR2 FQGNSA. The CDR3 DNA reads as TGTGCCAGCAGCTTGTGGGGCGGGAGCACGTACGAGCAGTACTTC. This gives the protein CASSLWGGSTYEQYF.

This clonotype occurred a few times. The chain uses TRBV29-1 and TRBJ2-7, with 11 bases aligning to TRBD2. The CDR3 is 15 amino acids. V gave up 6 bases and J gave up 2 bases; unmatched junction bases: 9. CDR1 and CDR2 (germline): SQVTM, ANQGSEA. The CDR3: CSVPLTSGTPYEQYF. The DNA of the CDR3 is TGCAGCGTGCCCCTGACTAGCGGGACCCCCTACGAGCAGTACTTC.

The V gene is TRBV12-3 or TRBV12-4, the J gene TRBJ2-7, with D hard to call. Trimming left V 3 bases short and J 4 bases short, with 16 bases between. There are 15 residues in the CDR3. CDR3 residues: CASSLKPGSPYEQYF. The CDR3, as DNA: TGTGCCAGCAGTTTGAAACCCGGGTCCCCGTACGAGCAGTACTTC.

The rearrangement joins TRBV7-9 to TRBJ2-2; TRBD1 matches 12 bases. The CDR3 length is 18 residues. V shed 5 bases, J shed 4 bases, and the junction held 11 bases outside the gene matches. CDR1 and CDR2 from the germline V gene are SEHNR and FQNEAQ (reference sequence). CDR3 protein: CASSSPVGTGGSTGELFF. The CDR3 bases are TGTGCCAGCAGCAGCCCGGTGGGGACAGGGGGCTCCACCGGGGAGCTGTTTTTT.

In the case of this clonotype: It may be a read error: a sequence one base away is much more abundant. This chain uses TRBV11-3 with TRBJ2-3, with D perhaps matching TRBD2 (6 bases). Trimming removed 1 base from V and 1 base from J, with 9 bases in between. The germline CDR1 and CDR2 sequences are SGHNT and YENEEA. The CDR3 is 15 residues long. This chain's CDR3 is CASSLGASGTDTQYF. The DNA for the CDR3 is TGTGCCAGCAGCTTAGGGGCTAGCGGCACAGATACGCAGTATTTT.

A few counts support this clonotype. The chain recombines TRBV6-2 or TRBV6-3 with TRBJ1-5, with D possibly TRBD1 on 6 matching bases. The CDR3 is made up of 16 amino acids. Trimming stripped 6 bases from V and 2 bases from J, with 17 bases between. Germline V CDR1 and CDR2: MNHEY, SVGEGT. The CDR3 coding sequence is TGTGCCAGCAGACCCTACGGGGGCGCGGGCAATCAGCCCCAGCATTTT. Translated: CASRPYGGAGNQPQHF.

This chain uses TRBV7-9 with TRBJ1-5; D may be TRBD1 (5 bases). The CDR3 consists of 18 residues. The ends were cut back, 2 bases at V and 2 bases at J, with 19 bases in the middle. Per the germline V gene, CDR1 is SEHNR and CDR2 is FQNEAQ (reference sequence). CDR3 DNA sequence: TGTGCCAGCAGCTTATCTGGAGTCGGGGCGGTAGGCAATCAGCCCCAGCATTTT. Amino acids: CASSLSGVGAVGNQPQHF. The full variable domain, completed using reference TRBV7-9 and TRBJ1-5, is DTGVSQNPRHKITKRGQNVTFRCDPISEHNRLYWYRQTLGQGPEFLTYFQNEAQLEKSRLLSDRFSAERPKGSFSTLEIQRTEQGDSAMYLCASSLSGVGAVGNQPQHFGDGTRLSIL.

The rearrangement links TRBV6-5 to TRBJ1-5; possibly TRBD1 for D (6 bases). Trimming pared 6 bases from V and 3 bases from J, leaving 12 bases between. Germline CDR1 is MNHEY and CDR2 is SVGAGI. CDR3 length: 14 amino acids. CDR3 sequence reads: CASSPRGYNQPQHF. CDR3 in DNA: TGTGCCAGCAGCCCCAGGGGTTACAATCAGCCCCAGCATTTT.

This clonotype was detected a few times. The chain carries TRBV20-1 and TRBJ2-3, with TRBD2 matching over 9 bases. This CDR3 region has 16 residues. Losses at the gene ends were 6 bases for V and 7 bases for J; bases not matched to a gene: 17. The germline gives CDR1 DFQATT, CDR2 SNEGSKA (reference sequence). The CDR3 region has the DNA TGCAGTGCCGTAGAGGGGGGTAGCGGGAGTTTAAATACGCAGTATTTT. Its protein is CSAVEGGSGSLNTQYF.

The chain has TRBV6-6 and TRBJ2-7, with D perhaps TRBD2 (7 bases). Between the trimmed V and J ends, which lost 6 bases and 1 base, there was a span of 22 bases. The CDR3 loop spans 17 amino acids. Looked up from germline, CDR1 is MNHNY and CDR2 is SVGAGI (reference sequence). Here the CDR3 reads CASRSPGGLITSYEQYF. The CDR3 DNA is TGTGCCAGCAGATCCCCCGGGGGGCTCATAACTTCCTACGAGCAGTACTTC.

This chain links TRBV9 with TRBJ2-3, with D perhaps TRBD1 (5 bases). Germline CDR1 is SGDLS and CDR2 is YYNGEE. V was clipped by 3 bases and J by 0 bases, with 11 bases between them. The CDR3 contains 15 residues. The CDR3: CASSASGLSTDTQYF. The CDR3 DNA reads TGTGCCAGCAGCGCCTCAGGGCTTAGCACAGATACGCAGTATTTT.

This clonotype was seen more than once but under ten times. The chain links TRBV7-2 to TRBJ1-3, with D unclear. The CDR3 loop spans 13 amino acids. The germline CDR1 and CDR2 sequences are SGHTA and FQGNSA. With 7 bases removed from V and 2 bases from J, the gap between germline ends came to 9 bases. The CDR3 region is CASTFNPGNTIYF. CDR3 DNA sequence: TGTGCCAGCACCTTCAATCCTGGAAACACCATATATTTT.

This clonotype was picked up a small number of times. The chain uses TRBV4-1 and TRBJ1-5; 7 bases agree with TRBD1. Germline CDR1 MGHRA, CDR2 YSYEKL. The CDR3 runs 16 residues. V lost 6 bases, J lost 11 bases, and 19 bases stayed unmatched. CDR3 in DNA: TGCGCCAGCAGTCAAACTCTGAACAGGGGACCCCAATCCCAGCATTTT. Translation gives CASSQTLNRGPQSQHF.

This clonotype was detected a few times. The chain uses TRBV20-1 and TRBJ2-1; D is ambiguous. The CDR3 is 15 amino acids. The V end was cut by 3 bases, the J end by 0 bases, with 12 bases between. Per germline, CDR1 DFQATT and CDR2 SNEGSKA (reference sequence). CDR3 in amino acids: CSARVSSSSYNEQFF. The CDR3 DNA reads TGCAGTGCTAGGGTGAGCTCAAGCTCCTACAATGAGCAGTTCTTC.

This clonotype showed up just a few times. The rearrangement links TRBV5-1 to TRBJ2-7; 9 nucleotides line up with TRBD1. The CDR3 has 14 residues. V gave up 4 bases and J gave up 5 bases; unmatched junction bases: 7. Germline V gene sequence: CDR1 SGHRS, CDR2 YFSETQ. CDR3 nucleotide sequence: TGCGCCAGCAGCGTGAGGACAGGGGTGAACGAGCAGTACTTC. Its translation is CASSVRTGVNEQYF.